This T cell receptor (beta chain) was sequenced for a study of OX40 agonist ivuxolimab in advanced cancers. General study findings and limits: Partial responders at 0.1-3.0 mg/kg had among the lowest clonal expansion. At 0.1 to 3.0 mg/kg and by week 6, clonal expansion occurred in CD4+ and CD8+ blood T cells. Expanded clones belonging to CD8+ T cells outnumbered, on average, those of CD4+.

Individuals having autoimmune disease history or systemic immunosuppression were not enrolled. About this clone itself: Antigen: not known.

Some clones are missing from TCRdb's copy, which holds only in-frame ones; the method was immunoSEQ multiplex PCR. This sample has tens of thousands of clones, with approximately 81% found just once. The V and J ends lost 4 bases and 4 bases, in that order; junction bases with no gene match: 7. CDR1 and CDR2 from the germline V gene are SQVTM and ANQGSEA. This CDR3 has 15 amino acids. This TCR was sampled from an adult with an advanced solid tumor such as melanoma, head and neck, liver or kidney cancer. Here the sequenced sample was CD4+ or CD8+ T cells sorted from blood, taken in a trial of the OX40 agonist ivuxolimab. The chain has TRBV29-1 and TRBJ2-1; 10 bases are a match to TRBD2. CDR3 DNA: TGCAGCGTTGTAACTAGCGGGAAGGCTTACAATGAGCAGTTCTTC. Amino acids: CSVVTSGKAYNEQFF.